This is a list of T cell receptor beta chains from one sample in a study of T cell responses to AZD1222 COVID-19 vaccine. The table came from immunoSEQ multiplex PCR; TCRdb's copy has only in-frame clones and leaves some out. The table lists 150,000 or so clones, 90% to 95% of them singletons. Sequenced material: peripheral blood, taken on day 0 of AZD1222 vaccination. The source of these receptors is an adult in good health. CDR3s include the opening cysteine and the closing phenylalanine or tryptophan. Each record gives: V gene, J gene, CDR3 protein.

TRBV5-4	TRBJ2-1	CASRYGSSGGSHEQFF
TRBV6-5	TRBJ1-3	CASTLQGDGNTIYF
TRBV27	TRBJ2-7	CASSFRGPGGYEQYF
TRBV30	TRBJ2-1	CAWSFGTGNEQFF
TRBV7-2	TRBJ2-5	CATGLAGAKGETQYF
TRBV4-1	TRBJ2-2	CASSQRLLSNTGELFF
TRBV24-1	TRBJ1-2	CATSDTMTTGGYTF
TRBV5-4	TRBJ2-3	CASRLAGTDTQYF
TRBV9	TRBJ1-5	CASSVGLTSNQPQHF
TRBV14	TRBJ1-2	CASSQVGGAYTF
TRBV27	TRBJ1-6	CASSLEADWSSYNSPLHF
TRBV5-8	TRBJ1-5	CASSLEGAGNQPQHF
TRBV5-1	TRBJ1-2	CASSLELGEPSYGYTF
TRBV9	TRBJ2-7	CASSERTGAGYEQYF
TRBV9	TRBJ2-1	CASSHGQANEQFF
TRBV2	TRBJ1-1	CASSVGAGTEAFF
TRBV4-3	TRBJ2-1	CASSQRGGVYNEQFF
TRBV10-3	TRBJ2-7	CAISDGLSEQYF
TRBV24-1	TRBJ1-1	CAGGNTEAFF
TRBV12-3/TRBV12-4	TRBJ2-3	CATPAASTDTQYF
TRBV12-5	TRBJ1-5	CASGLVTWDGTAYSNQPQHF
TRBV11-2	TRBJ1-5	CASSPPGTAPTDQPQHF
TRBV5-1	TRBJ1-5	CASSLGGTASNQPQHF
TRBV4-1	TRBJ2-5	CASSRWTSGGAPETQYF
TRBV19	TRBJ1-2	CASSITGGFVGYTF
TRBV4-1	TRBJ1-2	CASSPTGQSGYTF
TRBV6-6	TRBJ1-1	CASSFPANTEAFF
TRBV18	TRBJ2-7	CASSPQQGDEQYF
TRBV7-8	TRBJ1-5	CASSMHRSNQPQHF
TRBV29-1	TRBJ1-1	CSVGPGTEAFF
TRBV28	TRBJ2-5	CASSFGGPRETQYF
TRBV3-1/TRBV3-2	TRBJ1-5	CASSQDYGQPQHF
TRBV2	TRBJ1-1	CASRGQLAAEAFF
TRBV27	TRBJ1-6	CASSSAANSPLHF
TRBV30	TRBJ2-5	CAWSVQGQETQYF
TRBV19	TRBJ1-1	CASSLTQKDEAFF
TRBV30	TRBJ1-2	CAWSAQHYGYTF
TRBV12-3/TRBV12-4	TRBJ1-4	CASRIPGEGKLFF
TRBV7-9	TRBJ1-1	CASSSGGTVRIEAFF
TRBV4-3	TRBJ2-3	CASSQELGGLYTDTQYF
TRBV9	TRBJ1-2	CASSVEGQGTGYTF
TRBV18	TRBJ1-1	CASSLSTFGNEAFF
TRBV18	TRBJ1-4	CASSTGTVYKLFF
TRBV19	TRBJ1-5	CASSNRGSNQPQHF
TRBV5-8	TRBJ2-5	CASSLRQDGETQYF
TRBV18	TRBJ2-7	CASSPQRGYYEQYF
TRBV5-4	TRBJ1-2	CASSPDINYGYTF
TRBV5-1	TRBJ1-1	CASKFGAGNTEAFF
TRBV28	TRBJ1-1	CASSTVGTVNTEAFF
TRBV9	TRBJ2-7	CASSVGVSSYEQYF
TRBV18	TRBJ2-1	CASSPPLGFNNEQFF
TRBV4-2	TRBJ1-1	CASSQVLTGTEAFF
TRBV2	TRBJ1-2	CASSEFVTNYGYTF
TRBV5-8	TRBJ2-2	CASSTIPGHQTGELFF
TRBV2	TRBJ1-1	CASSEERGNTEAFF
TRBV5-4	TRBJ2-3	CASSLSTDTQYF
TRBV5-4	TRBJ1-6	CASSPRDGGSPLHF
TRBV5-4	TRBJ2-7	CASSLAGGLSYEQYF
TRBV3-1/TRBV3-2	TRBJ1-4	CASSLQGNEKLFF
TRBV5-1	TRBJ2-7	CASAPGPSSYEQYF